The rows below give T cell receptor beta chains drawn from one sample of a study of blood T cell repertoires in COVID-19. The method was immunoSEQ multiplex PCR; TCRdb's version includes in-frame clones alone and lacks a portion of them. The table has roughly 87,000 clones, roughly 80% seen once; the top ten hold around 4.2%. Sequenced sample: peripheral blood. These receptors all come from a woman in her 50s with acute or convalescent COVID-19. CDR3s include the opening cysteine and the closing phenylalanine or tryptophan. D genes are given only for firm matches. Rows give clone size only sometimes, using once, few, many, or a class for an expanded clone.

abundance | j_gene | v_gene | d_gene | CDR3aa | CDR3nt
. | TRBJ1-1 | TRBV7-2 | . | CASSPGKEAFF | TGTGCCAGCAGCCCGGGGAAGGAAGCTTTCTTT
. | TRBJ2-3 | TRBV28 | TRBD1 | CASSFDREGSDTQYF | TGTGCCAGCAGTTTTGACAGGGAAGGTTCAGATACGCAGTATTTT
once | TRBJ2-2 | TRBV11-2 | . | CASSLHLAPGELFF | TGTGCCAGCAGCTTGCATTTGGCCCCCGGGGAGCTGTTTTTT
. | TRBJ2-7 | TRBV27 | . | CASRPKAGGSSYEQYF | TGTGCCAGCAGGCCCAAGGCGGGTGGGAGTTCCTACGAGCAGTACTTC
few | TRBJ2-3 | TRBV7-2 | . | CASSLQLASTDTQYF | TGTGCCAGCAGCTTACAACTAGCAAGCACAGATACGCAGTATTTT
few | TRBJ2-7 | TRBV5-6 | . | CASSFRYEQYF | TGTGCCAGCAGCTTTCGGTACGAGCAGTACTTC
. | TRBJ2-2 | TRBV7-2 | . | CASSLGPDRAYTGELFF | TGTGCCAGCAGCTTAGGACCGGACAGAGCATACACCGGGGAGCTGTTTTTT
. | TRBJ2-7 | TRBV7-2 | . | CASSLDRAGTGYEQYF | TGTGCCAGCAGCTTAGATCGCGCGGGTACCGGCTACGAGCAGTACTTC
. | TRBJ1-1 | TRBV6-5 | TRBD1 | CATGGAGAEAFF | TGTGCCACAGGGGGCGCTGGGGCTGAAGCTTTCTTT
few | TRBJ1-6 | TRBV4-1 | . | CASSQDLGRGLHF | TGCGCCAGCAGCCAAGATCTGGGTCGGGGGCTCCACTTT
. | TRBJ1-5 | TRBV27 | . | CASSAQVAANQPQHF | TGTGCCAGCAGTGCCCAGGTGGCTGCCAATCAGCCCCAGCATTTT
. | TRBJ1-1 | TRBV27 | . | CASSRQMSGTEAFF | TGTGCCAGCAGCCGACAGATGTCAGGCACTGAAGCTTTCTTT
. | TRBJ2-5 | TRBV19 | . | CASSPRDSQETQYF | TGTGCCAGTAGTCCCCGGGACTCCCAAGAGACCCAGTACTTC
. | TRBJ1-4 | TRBV4-3 | . | CASSQGRDGDEKLFF | TGCGCCAGCAGCCAAGGACGGGATGGTGACGAAAAACTGTTTTTT
. | TRBJ2-7 | TRBV5-1 | TRBD1 | CASSEGTGGGYEQYF | TGCGCCAGCAGCGAGGGGACAGGGGGCGGCTACGAGCAGTACTTC
once | TRBJ1-5 | TRBV19 | . | CASSIGGLSVGQPQHF | TGTGCCAGTAGTATTGGCGGACTCTCTGTTGGTCAGCCCCAGCATTTT